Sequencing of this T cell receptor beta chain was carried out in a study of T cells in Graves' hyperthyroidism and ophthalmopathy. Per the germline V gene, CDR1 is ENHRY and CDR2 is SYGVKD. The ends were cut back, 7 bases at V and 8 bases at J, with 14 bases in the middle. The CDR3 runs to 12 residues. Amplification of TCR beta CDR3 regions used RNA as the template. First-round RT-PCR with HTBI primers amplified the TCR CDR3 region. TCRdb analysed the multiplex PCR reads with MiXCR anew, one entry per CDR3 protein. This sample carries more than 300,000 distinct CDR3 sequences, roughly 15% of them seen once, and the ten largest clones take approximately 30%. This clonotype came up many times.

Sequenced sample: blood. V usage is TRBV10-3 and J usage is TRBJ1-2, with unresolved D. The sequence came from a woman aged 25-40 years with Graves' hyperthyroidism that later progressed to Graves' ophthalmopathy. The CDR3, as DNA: TGTGCCATCACCAACTGGACGGGAGGCTACACCTTC. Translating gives CAITNWTGGYTF.